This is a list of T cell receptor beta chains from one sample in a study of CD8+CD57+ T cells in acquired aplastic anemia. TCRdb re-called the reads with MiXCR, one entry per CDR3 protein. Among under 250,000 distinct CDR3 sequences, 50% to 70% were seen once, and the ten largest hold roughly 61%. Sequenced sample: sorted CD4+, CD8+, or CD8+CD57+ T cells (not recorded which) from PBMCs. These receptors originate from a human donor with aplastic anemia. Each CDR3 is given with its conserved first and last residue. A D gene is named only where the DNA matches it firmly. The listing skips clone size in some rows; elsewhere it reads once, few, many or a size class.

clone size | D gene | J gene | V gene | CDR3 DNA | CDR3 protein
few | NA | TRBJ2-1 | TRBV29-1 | TGCAGCGTTGACGCCCCCAATGAGCAGTTCTTC | CSVDAPNEQFF
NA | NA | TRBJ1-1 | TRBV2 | TGTGCCAGCATGCAGCGGAACACCGGGGTGAACACTGAAGCTTTCTTT | CASMQRNTGVNTEAFF
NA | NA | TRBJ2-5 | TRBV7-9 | TGTGCCAGCGGCAGGCGCCGGGGGTACCAAGAGACCCAGTACTTC | CASGRRRGYQETQYF
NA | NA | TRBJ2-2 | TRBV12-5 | TGTGCCAGCAGTCCCCCCGGGAGAACCGGGGAGCTGTTTTTT | CASSPPGRTGELFF
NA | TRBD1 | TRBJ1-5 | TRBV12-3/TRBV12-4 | TGTGCCAGCAGTTTAACCGGGACAGGGATTCAGCCCCAGCATTTT | CASSLTGTGIQPQHF
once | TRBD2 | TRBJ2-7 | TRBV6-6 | TGTGCCAGCAGTTACGTTGGACTAGCGGGCTACGAGCAGTACTTC | CASSYVGLAGYEQYF
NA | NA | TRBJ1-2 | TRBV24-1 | TGTGCCACCAGTCCCTCCTGGGGTACAGGTGGCTACACCTTC | CATSPSWGTGGYTF
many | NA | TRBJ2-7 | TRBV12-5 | TGTGCTAGTGGTTTGGGCTCCTACGAGCAGTACTTC | CASGLGSYEQYF
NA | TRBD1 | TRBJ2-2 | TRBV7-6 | TGTGCCAGCAGCCCGGGACAGGGGGCGGACACCGGGGAGCTGTTTTTT | CASSPGQGADTGELFF
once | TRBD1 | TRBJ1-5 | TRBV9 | TGTGCCAGCAGCGTAGCGGGACAGGGCAATCAGCCCCAGCATTTT | CASSVAGQGNQPQHF
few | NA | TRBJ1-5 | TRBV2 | TGTGCCAGCAAGGAAGGGTGGAGCAATCAGCCCCAGCATTTT | CASKEGWSNQPQHF
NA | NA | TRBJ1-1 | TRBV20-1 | TGCAGTGCTAGAGGCCTGACGAACACTGAAGCTTTCTTT | CSARGLTNTEAFF
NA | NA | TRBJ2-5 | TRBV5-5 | NA | CASSLLDRVGFLGYTFGSGTQYF
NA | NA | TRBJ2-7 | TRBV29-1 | TGCAGCTTGGTCTTCTACGAGCAGTACTTC | CSLVFYEQYF
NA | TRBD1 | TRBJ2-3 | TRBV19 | TGTGCCAGTAGTATAGGACGGACAGGAAGGACAGATACGCAGTATTTT | CASSIGRTGRTDTQYF
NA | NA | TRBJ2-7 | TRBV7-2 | TGTGCCAGCAGCTTGACAGGAGACTACGAGCAGTACTTC | CASSLTGDYEQYF
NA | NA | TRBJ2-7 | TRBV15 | TGTGCCACCAGCAGAGTTCTAGACGCCGAGCAGTACTTC | CATSRVLDAEQYF
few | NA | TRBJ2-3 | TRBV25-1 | TGTGCCAGCAGTGGGGATCTAGGCACAGATACGCAGTATTTT | CASSGDLGTDTQYF
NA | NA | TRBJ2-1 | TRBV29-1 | TGCAGCGTTGAAGCGGAGGGCAATGAGCAGTTCTTC | CSVEAEGNEQFF